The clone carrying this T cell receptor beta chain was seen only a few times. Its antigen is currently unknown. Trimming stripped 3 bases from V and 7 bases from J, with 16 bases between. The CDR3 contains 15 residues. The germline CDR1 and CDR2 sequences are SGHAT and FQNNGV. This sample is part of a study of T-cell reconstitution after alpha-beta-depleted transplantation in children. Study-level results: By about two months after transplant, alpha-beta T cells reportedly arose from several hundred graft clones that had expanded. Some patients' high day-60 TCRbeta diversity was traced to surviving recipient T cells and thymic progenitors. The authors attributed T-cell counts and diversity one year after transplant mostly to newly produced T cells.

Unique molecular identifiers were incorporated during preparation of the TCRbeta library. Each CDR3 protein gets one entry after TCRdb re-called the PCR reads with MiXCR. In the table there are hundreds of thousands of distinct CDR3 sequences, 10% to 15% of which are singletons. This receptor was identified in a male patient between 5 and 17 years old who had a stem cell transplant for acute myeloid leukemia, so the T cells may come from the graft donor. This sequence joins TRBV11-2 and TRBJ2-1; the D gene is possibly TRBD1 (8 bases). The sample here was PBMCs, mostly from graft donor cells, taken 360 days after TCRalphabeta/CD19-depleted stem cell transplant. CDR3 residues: CASSFLQGGLNEQFF. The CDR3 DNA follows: TGTGCCAGCAGCTTCTTACAGGGGGGGTTGAATGAGCAGTTCTTC.